This T cell receptor beta chain was identified in a study of T cells in Graves' hyperthyroidism and ophthalmopathy. Study as a whole: Before any treatment, at initial diagnosis, peripheral blood was collected.

Germline V gene data show CDR1 as SQVTM and CDR2 as ANQGSEA. The CDR3 extends over 12 amino acids. An approximately 9.4 ml volume of fresh peripheral blood provided the PBMCs. This clonotype appeared many times. The antigen remains undetermined. Study results and limitations: Researchers found most expanded thyroid clonotypes above 0.001 in blood as well.

RNA transcripts provided the source from which TCR beta CDR3 regions were amplified. The HTBI primer set was used in a first-round RT-PCR of the TCR CDR3. In TCRdb, the multiplex PCR reads were re-called with MiXCR into one record per CDR3 protein. This table holds approximately 380,000 distinct CDR3 sequences, over 12% found once. The V gene is TRBV29-1, the J gene TRBJ1-1; D uncertain. The receptor comes from a man aged 45-65 years with Graves' ophthalmopathy. The sequenced sample consisted of blood. CDR3 in DNA: TGCATCGTCCTAGGACGGGAGACTGAAGCTTTCTTT. This translates into CIVLGRETEAFF.